This entry concerns a single T cell receptor (beta chain). The antigen is not known. Other DNA sequences in this sample translate to the same CDR3. The data were obtained in a study of OX40 agonist ivuxolimab in advanced cancers. Study-wide context: Partial responses were achieved by three patients, one with hepatocellular carcinoma and two with cutaneous melanoma. Whole-study results and caveats: Certain nonresponding patients likewise had low normalized T-cell clonal expansion. Fewer expanded clones were found on average in CD4+ than in CD8+ T cells.

Profiling relied on immunoSEQ multiplex PCR, and the TCRdb table lists in-frame clones only, not all of them. This sample has about 36,000 clones, with 70% to 85% found just once. CDR1 is SGHRS and CDR2 is YFSETQ in the germline V gene. V lost 0 bases, J lost 6 bases, and 12 bases lay in between. This CDR3 contains 14 residues. Patients who had autoimmune disease history or got systemic immunosuppression were left out. This chain connects TRBV5-1 to TRBJ1-2; perhaps TRBD1 as D (5 bases). The sample was CD4+ or CD8+ T cells sorted from blood, taken in a trial of the OX40 agonist ivuxolimab. This TCR was sampled from an adult with an advanced solid tumor such as melanoma, head and neck, liver or kidney cancer. The CDR3 loop reads CASSLEGRGDGYTF. In DNA form, the CDR3 reads TGCGCCAGCAGCTTGGAGGGACGGGGGGATGGCTACACCTTC.